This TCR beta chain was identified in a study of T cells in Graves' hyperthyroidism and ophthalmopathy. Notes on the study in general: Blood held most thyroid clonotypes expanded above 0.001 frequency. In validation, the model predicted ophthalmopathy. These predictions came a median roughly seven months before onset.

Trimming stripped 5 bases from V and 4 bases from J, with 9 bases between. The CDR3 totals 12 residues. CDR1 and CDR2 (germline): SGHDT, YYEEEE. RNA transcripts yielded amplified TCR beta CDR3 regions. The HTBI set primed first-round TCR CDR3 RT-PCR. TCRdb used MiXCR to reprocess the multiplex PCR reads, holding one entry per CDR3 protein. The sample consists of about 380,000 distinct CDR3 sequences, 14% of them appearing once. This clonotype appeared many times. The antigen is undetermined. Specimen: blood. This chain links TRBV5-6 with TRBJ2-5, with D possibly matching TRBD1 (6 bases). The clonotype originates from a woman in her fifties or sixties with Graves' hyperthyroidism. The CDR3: CASSYRVETQYF. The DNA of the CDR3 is TGTGCCAGCAGTTACAGGGTAGAGACCCAGTACTTC. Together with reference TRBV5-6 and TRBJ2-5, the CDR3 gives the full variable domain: DAGVTQSPTHLIKTRGQQVTLRCSPKSGHDTVSWYQQALGQGPQFIFQYYEEEERQRGNFPDRFSGHQFPNYSSELNVNALLLGDSALYLCASSYRVETQYFGPGTRLLVL.